The 16 T cell receptor beta chains in this list originate from one sample, sequenced in a study of shared clonotypes between healthy human individuals. TCRdb keeps only in-frame clones here, not all; method: immunoSEQ multiplex PCR. In the table there are some 2,500,000 clones, roughly 92% of which are singletons. What was sequenced was naive CD4+ T cells from PBMCs. Subset noted: CD45RA+ positively selected. These receptors all stem from a man between 18 and 35 years old in good health. Some clones in this sample may be carry-over from other donors' samples.

The rearrangement uses TRBV27 and TRBJ1-5; the D gene is possibly TRBD1 (5 bases). There are 14 residues in the CDR3. Germline values: CDR1 MNHEY, CDR2 SMNVEV (reference sequence). Trimming took 3 bases from V and 7 from J, leaving 13 bases between them. The CDR3 DNA reads TGTGCCAGCAGTTTCGACAGCTCTCACCAGCCCCAGCATTTT. It encodes CASSFDSSHQPQHF.

As concerns this clone: The same CDR3 is also encoded by other DNA sequences in this sample. V usage is TRBV11-2 and J usage is TRBJ2-1, with D maybe TRBD2 (5 bases). Trimming cost V 5 bases and J 6 bases, with 14 bases left between them. Germline CDR1 reads SGHAT; CDR2 reads FQNNGV. The CDR3 consists of 14 residues. CDR3 sequence reads: CASSPSPGGNEQFF. The CDR3 DNA sequence: TGTGCCAGCAGCCCTTCCCCCGGAGGCAATGAGCAGTTCTTC.

This rearrangement joins TRBV5-1 to TRBJ2-2; 14 bases align to TRBD2. Germline assignment: CDR1 SGHRS and CDR2 YFSETQ. The CDR3 consists of 17 residues. With V trimmed by 4 bases and J by 7 bases, 9 bases remained unmatched. The CDR3 loop reads CASSLGLAGVQGGELFF. CDR3 bases: TGCGCCAGCAGCCTGGGACTAGCGGGAGTTCAGGGCGGGGAGCTGTTTTTT.

About this clone itself: The sample has other DNA sequences that encode this CDR3 too. This sequence joins TRBV18 and TRBJ2-1; D may match TRBD1 or TRBD2 (6 bases each). The length of the CDR3 is 15 residues. V was pared by 1 base and J by 4 bases, with 11 bases between. Germline V gene data show CDR1 as KGHSH and CDR2 as LQKENI. This CDR3 is CASSPQGGTYNEQFF. Written as DNA, the CDR3 is TGTGCCAGCTCACCACAAGGCGGGACATACAATGAGCAGTTCTTC.

A few counts support this clone. This chain joins TRBV30 and TRBJ2-1; 9 bases fit TRBD1. The CDR3 runs to 15 residues. CDR1 GTSNPN and CDR2 SVGIG come from the germline V gene (reference sequence). Germline trimming cut 5 bases from V and 0 bases from J; bases unmatched to any gene: 5. For the CDR3, the DNA is TGTGCCTGGTGGGGACAGGGACGCTCCTACAATGAGCAGTTCTTC. As protein: CAWWGQGRSYNEQFF.

The J gene is TRBJ2-1, the V gene TRBV10-2, with 7 bases aligning to TRBD2. The CDR3 is 14 amino acids. Trimming removed 6 bases from V and 7 bases from J; junction bases left unmatched: 9. Per germline, CDR1 WSHSY and CDR2 SAAADI. The CDR3 loop reads CASRGGGVSNEQFF. Written as DNA, the CDR3 is TGCGCCAGCAGAGGCGGGGGAGTGAGTAATGAGCAGTTCTTC.

The chain joins TRBV2 to TRBJ2-2, with unresolved D. Trimming left V 4 bases short and J 4 bases short, with 13 bases between. The CDR3 is made up of 15 amino acids. Germline loops: CDR1 SNHLY, CDR2 FYNNEI. The CDR3 DNA is TGTGCCAGCAGTGGTGGGGTTTACGGCACCGGGGAGCTGTTTTTT. It codes for CASSGGVYGTGELFF.

The J gene is TRBJ2-1, the V gene TRBV7-8; D ambiguous. This CDR3 has 14 residues. Germline lookup yields CDR1 SGHVS and CDR2 FQNEAQ. V was pared by 3 bases and J by 3 bases, with 9 bases between. The CDR3 DNA is TGTGCCAGCAGCTTCCGGGCGGACTACAATGAGCAGTTCTTC. This encodes CASSFRADYNEQFF. Full variable domain (missing parts from reference TRBV7-8 and TRBJ2-1): GAGVSQSPRYKVAKRGQDVALRCDPISGHVSLFWYQQALGQGPEFLTYFQNEAQLDKSGLPSDRFFAERPEGSVSTLKIQRTQQEDSAVYLCASSFRADYNEQFFGPGTRLTVL.

The chain links TRBV18 to TRBJ1-4; the match to TRBD1 covers 10 bases. Germline assignment: CDR1 KGHSH and CDR2 LQKENI. The J segment lost 4 bases and the V segment lost 3 bases, leaving 5 bases of the junction unmatched. This CDR3 has 16 residues. CDR3: CASSPDRGRNNEKLFF. The CDR3 DNA sequence: TGTGCCAGCTCACCCGACAGGGGGCGGAATAATGAAAAACTGTTTTTT. The full variable domain, completed using reference TRBV18 and TRBJ1-4, is NAGVMQNPRHLVRRRGQEARLRCSPMKGHSHVYWYRQLPEEGLKFMVYLQKENIIDESGMPKERFSAEFPKEGPSILRIQQVVRGDSAAYFCASSPDRGRNNEKLFFGSGTQLSVL.

This chain joins TRBV5-1 and TRBJ2-3; TRBD2 matches at 9 bases. Germline CDR1 and CDR2: SGHRS and YFSETQ. The CDR3 has 16 amino acids. With 3 bases clipped from V and 4 bases from J, the junction kept 9 bases outside the gene matches. CDR3 in amino acids: CASSSQGGRVADTQYF. The CDR3 nucleotides read TGCGCCAGCAGCTCCCAGGGCGGGAGGGTTGCAGATACGCAGTATTTT.

Comments on this clone: A read error may account for a junction end that differs from germline. The chain carries TRBV6-6 and TRBJ2-7; no clear D. Germline V gene data show CDR1 as MNHNY and CDR2 as SVGAGI (reference sequence). The CDR3 length is 13 residues. The CDR3 region has the DNA TGTGCCAGCAGTGGCCAGCCCTTAACCGGCCTTGCCTTC. Protein product: CASSGQPLTGLAF.

The chain combines TRBV7-2 with TRBJ2-5, with TRBD2 matching 7 bases. Germline assignment: CDR1 SGHTA and CDR2 FQGNSA. The CDR3 length is 14 residues. This CDR3 reads CAAARGGRPETQYF. The CDR3 DNA reads as TGTGCAGCCGCACGGGGCGGGAGACCGGAGACCCAGTACTTC.

This clone was seen a handful of times. This chain joins TRBV19 and TRBJ2-1; TRBD1 agrees at 9 bases. This CDR3 contains 16 residues. Germline V gene data show CDR1 as LNHDA and CDR2 as SQIVND (reference sequence). Trimming cost V 3 bases and J 6 bases; bases outside gene matches: 9. Here the CDR3 reads CASSMLGDRVGNEQFF. The CDR3 coding sequence is TGTGCCAGTAGTATGCTCGGGGACAGGGTGGGCAATGAGCAGTTCTTC.

This clone was picked up one time. Other DNA sequences in the sample encode the same CDR3. The chain carries TRBV7-2 and TRBJ1-4, with a tentative D call TRBD1 (5 bases). This CDR3 has 13 amino acids. Trimming took 3 bases from V and 7 from J, leaving 9 bases between them. Germline CDR1 and CDR2: SGHTA and FQGNSA. The CDR3 DNA reads as TGTGCCAGCAGCTTGGTGAGGGGTGAAAAACTGTTTTTT. Encoded protein: CASSLVRGEKLFF.

V and J are TRBV29-1 and TRBJ2-7; 7 bases map to TRBD2. Per the germline V gene, CDR1 is SQVTM and CDR2 is ANQGSEA. V dropped 0 bases and J dropped 3; count of bases not matched to a gene: 8. This CDR3 comprises 15 residues. In nucleotides, the CDR3 is TGCAGCGTTGAAGACCGCGGGAGTGTGATCTACGAGCAGTACTTC. It encodes CSVEDRGSVIYEQYF.

The chain carries TRBV27 and TRBJ2-1, with a tentative D call TRBD2 (5 bases). V was shortened by 3 bases and J by 5 bases, with 11 bases between the two germline ends. CDR3 length: 14 residues. Germline CDR1 MNHEY, CDR2 SMNVEV (reference sequence). The CDR3 protein is CASSLGRGHNEQFF. The CDR3, as DNA: TGTGCCAGCAGTTTGGGTCGCGGGCACAATGAGCAGTTCTTC.